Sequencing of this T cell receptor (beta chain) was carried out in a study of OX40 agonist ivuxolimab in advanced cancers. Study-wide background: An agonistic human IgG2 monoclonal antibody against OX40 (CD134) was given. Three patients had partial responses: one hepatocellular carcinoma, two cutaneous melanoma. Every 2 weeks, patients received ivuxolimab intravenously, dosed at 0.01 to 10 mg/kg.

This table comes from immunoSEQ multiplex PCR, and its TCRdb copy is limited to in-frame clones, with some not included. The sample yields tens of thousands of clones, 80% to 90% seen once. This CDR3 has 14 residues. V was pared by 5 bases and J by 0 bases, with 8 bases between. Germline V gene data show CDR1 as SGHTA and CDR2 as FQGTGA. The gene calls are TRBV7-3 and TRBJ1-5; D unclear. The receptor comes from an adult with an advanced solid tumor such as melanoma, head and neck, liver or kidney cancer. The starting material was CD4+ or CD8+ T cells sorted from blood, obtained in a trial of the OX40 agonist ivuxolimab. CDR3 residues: CASSLLYSNQPQHF. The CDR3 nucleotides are TGTGCCAGCAGCCTATTATATAGCAATCAGCCCCAGCATTTT.